This T cell receptor (beta chain) came from a study of cytomegalovirus exposure and HLA in healthy donors. Study context: The approximately 120 validation repertoires, a later analysis reported, used the same platform as the roughly 710 first-cohort repertoires. Study-level findings and limits: Most TCR sequences showed up rarely, but some public TCRs showed up in many donors.

About this clone: The antigen is undetermined.

The data were produced by immunoSEQ multiplex PCR, yet TCRdb's version contains in-frame clones alone and is incomplete. The table has about 140,000 clones, approximately 87% seen once; the top ten hold roughly 3%. The CDR3 runs 14 residues. V lost 6 bases, J lost 2 bases, and 12 bases lay in between. Germline values: CDR1 LNHDA, CDR2 SQIVND (reference sequence). Sequencing was performed on PBMCs. The sequence was collected from a man aged 18 to 29 in good health and CMV-seronegative. The chain joins TRBV19 to TRBJ2-3; D is possibly TRBD2 (5 bases). CDR3 coding DNA: TGTGCCAGTAGGACGTGGACTGACACAGATACGCAGTATTTT. Its protein is CASRTWTDTDTQYF.